These 5 T cell receptor beta chains originate from one sample sequenced in a study of cytomegalovirus exposure and HLA in healthy donors. Primers for the PCR totalled 60 Vbeta and 13 Jbeta. The data were produced by immunoSEQ multiplex PCR, yet TCRdb's version contains in-frame clones alone and is incomplete. The sample records 150,000 or so clones, approximately 77% being singletons. Source material: PBMCs. The source of these receptors is a male donor in good health and CMV-seronegative.

This clone was counted a single time. One end of the junction varies from germline; a read error may be responsible. This chain connects TRBV7-9 to TRBJ1-3; D is possibly TRBD1 (6 bases). The CDR3 has 15 amino acids. The germline V gene encodes CDR1 SEHNR and CDR2 FQNEAQ (reference sequence). In nucleotides, the CDR3 is TGTTCCAGCAGCGATTTCAGGGGACCCGGAAACACCATATATTTT. It codes for CSSSDFRGPGNTIYF.

As for this clone: Different DNA sequences within this sample yield the same CDR3. V gene TRBV19 combines with J gene TRBJ1-6, with D possibly matching TRBD1 (6 bases). Trimming shortened V by 9 bases and J by 9 bases, and 18 bases separated the two germline ends. The CDR3 length is 14 residues. Germline CDR1 and CDR2: LNHDA and SQIVND (reference sequence). The CDR3 sequence is CASRVTGYSSPLHF. CDR3 in DNA: TGTGCCAGCAGGGTCACAGGGTACTCTTCACCCCTCCACTTT.

The rearrangement uses TRBV5-6 and TRBJ1-2; TRBD1 agrees at 9 bases. The CDR3 sequence is 14 residues long. J was trimmed by 4 bases and V by 1 base; bases with no gene match: 2. CDR1 is SGHDT, CDR2 YYEEEE, per germline. The CDR3 is CASSLPGQGYGYTF. As DNA, the CDR3 is TGTGCCAGCAGCTTGCCGGGACAGGGCTATGGCTACACCTTC.

This chain uses TRBV5-4 with TRBJ2-5, with D possibly being TRBD2 (5 bases). Germline values: CDR1 SGHNT, CDR2 YYREEE (reference sequence). The CDR3 length is 14 residues. With 4 bases removed from V and 3 bases from J, the gap between germline ends came to 13 bases. The CDR3 DNA sequence: TGTGCCAGCAGCCATCAGTCCGGGAAAGAGACCCAGTACTTC. This encodes CASSHQSGKETQYF.

The chain couples TRBV6-5 to TRBJ1-2; TRBD1 matches at 7 bases. The germline gives CDR1 MNHEY, CDR2 SVGAGI. The CDR3 spans 14 residues. J lost 7 bases, V lost 7 bases, and 12 bases had no gene match. The CDR3 nucleotides are TGTGCCAGCACTGGAAGACAGGGAACGTCTGGCTACACCTTC. Its translation is CASTGRQGTSGYTF.